The source of this T cell receptor beta chain is a study of shared clonotypes between healthy human individuals. Several immunoSEQ plates received, in even portions, the genomic DNA of each subset. Produced via immunoSEQ multiplex PCR; TCRdb's table is partial and in-frame only. The repertoire holds around 1.1 million clones, with approximately 77% as singletons. This clone was recorded a few times. The CDR3 is 15 amino acids. CDR1 is SGHNT, CDR2 YENEEA, per germline. Trimming left V 6 bases short and J 0 bases short, with 11 bases between. Sample: memory CD4+ T cells from PBMCs. Sample subset: CD45RA-negative fraction. V is TRBV11-3 and J is TRBJ2-2; D could derive from TRBD1 or TRBD2 (5 bases each). This receptor was obtained from a man between 18 and 29 years old in good health. Some clones in this sample may be carry-over from other donors' samples. The CDR3 coding sequence is TGTGCCAGCAGGAAGGGACCTCCGAACACCGGGGAGCTGTTTTTT. This translates into CASRKGPPNTGELFF. The full variable domain, its missing parts supplied by reference TRBV11-3 and TRBJ2-2, is EAGVVQSPRYKIIEKKQPVAFWCNPISGHNTLYWYLQNLGQGPELLIRYENEEAVDDSQLPKDRFSAERLKGVDSTLKIQPAELGDSAVYLCASRKGPPNTGELFFGEGSRLTVL.